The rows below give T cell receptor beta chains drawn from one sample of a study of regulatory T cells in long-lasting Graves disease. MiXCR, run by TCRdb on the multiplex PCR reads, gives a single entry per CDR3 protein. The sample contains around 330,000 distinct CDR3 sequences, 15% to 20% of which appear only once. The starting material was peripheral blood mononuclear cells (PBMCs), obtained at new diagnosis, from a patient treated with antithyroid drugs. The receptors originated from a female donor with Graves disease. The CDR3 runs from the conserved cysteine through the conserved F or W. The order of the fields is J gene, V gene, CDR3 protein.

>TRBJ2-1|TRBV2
CASNPHSSYNEQFF
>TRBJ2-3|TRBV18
CASSPYEGEDTQYF
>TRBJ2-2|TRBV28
CASSFPGTSGSNTGELFF
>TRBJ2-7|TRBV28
CATLRTGEVLGLAGDEQYF
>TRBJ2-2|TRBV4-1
CASSHFRGLPNTGELFF
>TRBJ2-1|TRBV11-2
CASSSRGGGGLAVYNEQFF
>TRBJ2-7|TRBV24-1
CATATGGGYEQYF
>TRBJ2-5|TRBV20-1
CSAREAGVETQYF
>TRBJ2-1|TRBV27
CASSFNRKNEQFF
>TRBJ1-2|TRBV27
CASRDTGLYGYTF
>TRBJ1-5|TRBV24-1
CATSFAGAYQPQHF
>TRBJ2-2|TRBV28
CASSGTSGVPGELFF
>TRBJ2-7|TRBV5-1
CASSTSGTVAYEQYF
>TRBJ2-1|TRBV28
CASSLFRDNRNEQFF
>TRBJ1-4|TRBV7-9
CASSREGNVNEKLFF
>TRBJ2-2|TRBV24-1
CATGQGPFANTGELFF
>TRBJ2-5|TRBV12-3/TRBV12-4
CASSFGAGIETQYF
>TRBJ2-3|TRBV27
CASSFTGITDTQYF
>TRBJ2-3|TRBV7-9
CASSSSRTVSTDTQYF
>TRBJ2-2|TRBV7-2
CASSLPLGDTGELFF
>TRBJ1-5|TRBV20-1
CRAPGTGYPPQHF
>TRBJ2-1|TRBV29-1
CSVVPSRSSYNEQFF
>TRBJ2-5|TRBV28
CASSFFSFLEETQYF
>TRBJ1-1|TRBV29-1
CSVVTGNTEAFF
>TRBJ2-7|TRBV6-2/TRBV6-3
CASTQVGYEQYF
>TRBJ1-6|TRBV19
CASSIGAANSPLHF
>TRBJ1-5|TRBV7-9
CASSPDQGVSSNQPQHF
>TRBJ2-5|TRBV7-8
CASSLLAGAQETQYF
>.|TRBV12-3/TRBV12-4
CASSPNGGTQYF
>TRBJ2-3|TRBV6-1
CASSRTFGLAGDTDTQYF
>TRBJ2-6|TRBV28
CASTAGTASGANVLTF
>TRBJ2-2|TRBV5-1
CASARTGTGRKNTGELFF
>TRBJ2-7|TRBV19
CASSPDPGASYEQYF
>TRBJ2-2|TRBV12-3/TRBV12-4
CASTPWAINTGELFF
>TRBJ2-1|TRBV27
CASSLSGPLSYNEQFF
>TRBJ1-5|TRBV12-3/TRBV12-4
CASREREDQPQHF
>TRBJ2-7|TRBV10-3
CATREVSYEQYF
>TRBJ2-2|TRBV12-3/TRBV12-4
CASSFGSFTGELFF
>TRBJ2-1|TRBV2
CASSGTGVANEQFF
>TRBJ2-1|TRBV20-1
CSADTGFSSYNEQFF
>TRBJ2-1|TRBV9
CASSVAVGANEQFF
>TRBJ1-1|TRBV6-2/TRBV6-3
CASHEPGLRAFF
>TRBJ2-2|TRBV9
CASSVDGGYTGELFF
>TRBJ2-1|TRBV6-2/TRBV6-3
CASSYLVARDEQFF
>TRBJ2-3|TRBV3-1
CASSPGDGEDTQYF
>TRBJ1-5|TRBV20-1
CSARRGMGNQPQHF
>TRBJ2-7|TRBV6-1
CASSPTRGDPYEQYF
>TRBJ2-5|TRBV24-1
CATSDLPGQGYGETQYF
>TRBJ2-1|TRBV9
CASSETGTGRNEQFF
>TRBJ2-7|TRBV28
CASSLSLPYEQYF
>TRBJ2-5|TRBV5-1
CASSLESGGYQETQYF
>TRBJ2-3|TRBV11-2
CASSLSGLGGDTQYF
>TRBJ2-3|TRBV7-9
CASSLDGVRTDTQYF
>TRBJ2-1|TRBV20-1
CSARISGSYNEQFF
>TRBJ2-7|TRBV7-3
CASSLIPSRVGRDNYEQYF
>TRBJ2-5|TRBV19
CASSISREYMETQYF